Described below is a single T cell receptor (beta chain) sequence and its context. Its antigen is unknown. The sample originates from a study of CD8+ T cells in alopecia areata. The study's findings and limits: When scalp samples are sequenced, resident alphabeta T cells of normal skin are also captured.

Treatment defined: oral pan-JAK inhibitor, 5-10 mg twice daily. After removal of 0 bases from V and 5 bases from J, the junction contained 10 bases not matched to a gene. Germline CDR1 reads SQVTM; CDR2 reads ANQGSEA. There are 17 residues in the CDR3. The sequencing template was cDNA reverse transcribed from extracted RNA. Libraries were prepared by immunoSEQ multiplex PCR; TCRdb keeps only in-frame clonotypes and omits some of them. The table includes 150,000 to 200,000 clones, under 80% detected once. V and J are TRBV29-1 and TRBJ2-1, with 10 bases lining up with TRBD1. The TCR was taken from a human donor with alopecia areata. Source: CD4+ T cells sorted from blood, taken at approximately week 49, from a patient treated with tofacitinib. As DNA, the CDR3 is TGCAGCGTTGAAGACCGACCGGGACAGGGGACAGACAATGAGCAGTTCTTC. It yields the protein CSVEDRPGQGTDNEQFF.